These 17 T cell receptor beta chains were all obtained from the same sample, sequenced in a study of blood T cell repertoires in COVID-19. The assay was immunoSEQ multiplex PCR, and TCRdb's table has in-frame clones only and misses some. The sample lists about 120,000 clones, 82% seen once, with over 6% in the top ten. Sequenced: peripheral blood. These receptors all come from a man between 70 and 80 years old with active or convalescent COVID-19.

This clone has only a few counts. The chain employs TRBV4-1 and TRBJ1-3; 7 positions match TRBD1. The trim removed 4 bases at V and 4 bases at J, leaving 7 bases unmatched. The CDR3 loop spans 15 amino acids. Germline CDR1 is MGHRA and CDR2 is YSYEKL. DNA of the CDR3: TGCGCCAGCAGCCCTTTTACGACAGGGGGAAACACCATATATTTT. This codes for CASSPFTTGGNTIYF.

The chain combines TRBV5-1 with TRBJ2-2, with 9 bases lining up with TRBD2. The CDR3 is 17 residues long. The J segment lost 2 bases and the V segment lost 4 bases, leaving 9 bases of the junction unmatched. Germline V gene sequence: CDR1 SGHRS, CDR2 YFSETQ. The DNA of the CDR3 is TGCGCCAGCAGCCCGTATAGCGGGAGTACCAACACCGGGGAGCTGTTTTTT. Residues: CASSPYSGSTNTGELFF.

V usage is TRBV3-1 (or the pseudogene TRBV3-2) and J usage is TRBJ2-7, with D possibly being TRBD1 (7 bases). Germline V gene data show CDR1 as LGHDT and CDR2 as YNNKEL (reference sequence). Trimming took off 4 bases at V and 5 bases at J, with 18 bases between the two ends. The CDR3 is 15 residues long. The CDR3 is CASSRQGGSGDEQYF. DNA of the CDR3: TGTGCCAGCAGCCGACAGGGTGGTTCGGGAGACGAGCAGTACTTC.

The chain recombines TRBV9 with TRBJ2-6, with TRBD2 matching over 7 bases. CDR3 length: 18 amino acids. Trimming took 0 bases from V and 0 from J; bases not matched to a gene: 6. CDR1 is SGDLS, CDR2 YYNGEE, per germline. CDR3 in amino acids: CASSVGGEGLSGANVLTF. In DNA, the CDR3 is TGTGCCAGCAGCGTAGGAGGGGAGGGTCTCTCTGGGGCCAACGTCCTGACTTTC.

This chain links TRBV7-2 with TRBJ2-1; 13 positions match TRBD2. J lost 7 bases, V lost 5 bases, and 5 bases had no gene match. Germline values: CDR1 SGHTA, CDR2 FQGNSA. The CDR3 extends over 15 amino acids. In DNA, the CDR3 is TGTGCCAGCAGCCTTGGGACTAGCGGGGCGAATGAGCAGTTCTTC. Translating gives CASSLGTSGANEQFF. The full variable domain, in which reference TRBV7-2 and TRBJ2-1 provide the parts outside the CDR3, is GAGVSQSPSNKVTEKGKDVELRCDPISGHTALYWYRQSLGQGLEFLIYFQGNSAPDKSGLPSDRFSAERTGGSVSTLTIQRTQQEDSAVYLCASSLGTSGANEQFFGPGTRLTVL.

This chain joins TRBV5-5 and TRBJ1-1; D not certain. This CDR3 contains 15 residues. V was shortened by 3 bases and J by 1 base, with 13 bases between the two germline ends. Germline CDR1 reads SGHKS; CDR2 reads YYEKEE (reference sequence). CDR3 sequence reads: CASSYTSGTNTEAFF. DNA for the CDR3: TGTGCCAGCAGCTATACCTCGGGAACGAACACTGAAGCTTTCTTT.

This clone was recorded once. This chain connects TRBV5-1 to TRBJ1-1; TRBD1 aligns across 9 bases. This CDR3 contains 17 residues. Germline V gives CDR1 SGHRS, CDR2 YFSETQ. Losses at the gene ends were 4 bases for V and 4 bases for J; bases not matched to a gene: 14. The CDR3 coding sequence is TGCGCCAGCAGCGCGATTACAGGGGGCGCAGCGGGCACTGAAGCTTTCTTT. This codes for CASSAITGGAAGTEAFF.

The genes are TRBV14 and TRBJ1-4; D not resolved. V lost 1 base and J lost 0, with 9 bases in between. CDR1 SGHDN and CDR2 FVKESK come from the germline V gene. The CDR3 length is 16 residues. CDR3 region: CASSQAQTTTNEKLFF. The DNA of the CDR3 is TGTGCCAGCAGCCAAGCACAGACTACAACTAATGAAAAACTGTTTTTT. Supplemented by reference TRBV14 and TRBJ1-4, the full variable domain reads EAGVTQFPSHSVIEKGQTVTLRCDPISGHDNLYWYRRVMGKEIKFLLHFVKESKQDESGMPNNRFLAERTGGTYSTLKVQPAELEDSGVYFCASSQAQTTTNEKLFFGSGTQLSVL.

V is TRBV11-1 and J is TRBJ1-2, with D hard to call. V gave up 6 bases and J gave up 9 bases, with 23 bases separating them. Germline V gives CDR1 SGHAT, CDR2 FQDESV (reference sequence). The CDR3 runs to 15 residues. Written as DNA, the CDR3 is TGTGCCAGCAGGATAGTAGGAGGAAGGGTGGCATGCTACACCTTC. This encodes CASRIVGGRVACYTF.

In DNA form, the CDR3 reads TGTGCCAGCAGTTTTTGGGGGGGAGGAGAGACCGGGGAGCTGTTTTTT. Its protein is CASSFWGGGETGELFF. The rearrangement uses TRBV28 and TRBJ2-2, with 7 bases fitting TRBD2. The CDR3 covers 16 residues. Per the germline V gene, CDR1 is MDHEN and CDR2 is SYDVKM. J lost 5 bases, V lost 3 bases, and 9 bases had no gene match.

This chain joins TRBV7-8 and TRBJ1-6, with D unresolved. Trimming stripped 6 bases from V and 6 bases from J, with 12 bases between. CDR3 size: 14 residues. Germline V gene lookup returns CDR1 SGHVS and CDR2 FQNEAQ. CDR3 sequence (DNA): TGTGCCAGCAGTTCGCTGGCCTTTAATTCACCCCTCCACTTT. Protein product: CASSSLAFNSPLHF.

The table lists this clone with a few counts. The V call is TRBV11-3, the J call TRBJ2-2; the D is unclear. The CDR3 is 13 amino acids. V shed 3 bases and J shed 5 bases, with 7 bases lying between them. Germline CDR1 and CDR2: SGHNT and YENEEA. CDR3 nucleotides: TGTGCCAGCAGCTTGACACAGACCGGGGAGCTGTTTTTT. It yields the protein CASSLTQTGELFF.

A single count supports this clone. The chain couples TRBV5-5 to TRBJ1-4; D is possibly TRBD1 (5 bases). Trimming left V 2 bases short and J 4 bases short, with 9 bases between. The CDR3 is 14 residues long. Germline CDR1 reads SGHKS; CDR2 reads YYEKEE (reference sequence). CDR3 amino acids: CASSFQGGNEKLFF. The CDR3 nucleotides are TGTGCCAGCAGCTTTCAGGGAGGTAATGAAAAACTGTTTTTT.

The rearrangement uses TRBV9 and TRBJ1-5, with a weak D call TRBD1 (5 bases). The CDR3 totals 15 residues. CDR1 and CDR2 (germline): SGDLS, YYNGEE. V was shortened by 0 bases and J by 2 bases, with 9 bases between the two germline ends. This chain's CDR3 is CASSVGGGGNQPQHF. The CDR3 DNA reads TGTGCCAGCAGCGTAGGGGGGGGTGGCAATCAGCCCCAGCATTTT.

The V and J genes are TRBV20-1 and TRBJ1-1; D is possibly TRBD1 (5 bases). V lost 3 bases and J 1 base, leaving 15 bases between the germline ends. Looked up from germline, CDR1 is DFQATT and CDR2 is SNEGSKA (reference sequence). The CDR3 runs to 15 residues. CDR3 DNA sequence: TGCAGTGCTAGTCAGCGTGGGGCGGCGAACACTGAAGCTTTCTTT. It specifies CSASQRGAANTEAFF.

The rearrangement links TRBV5-8 to TRBJ2-1; 13 bases are a match to TRBD2. Germline V gene lookup returns CDR1 SGHTS and CDR2 YDEGEE. The CDR3 loop spans 15 amino acids. V dropped 4 bases and J dropped 9; count of bases not matched to a gene: 7. The CDR3 bases are TGTGCCAGCAGCATCGGACTAGCGGGAGTCAGTGAGCAGTTCTTC. Its protein is CASSIGLAGVSEQFF.

The genes are TRBV21-1 and TRBJ2-2; TRBD1 is the table's D call and was not checked against the DNA. TRBV21-1 is marked as a pseudogene. The length of the CDR3 is 14 residues. The CDR3 DNA reads as TGTTCAAGACGGGGCAGGGGTCACACCGGGGAGCTGTTTTTT. This translates into CSRRGRGHTGELFF.